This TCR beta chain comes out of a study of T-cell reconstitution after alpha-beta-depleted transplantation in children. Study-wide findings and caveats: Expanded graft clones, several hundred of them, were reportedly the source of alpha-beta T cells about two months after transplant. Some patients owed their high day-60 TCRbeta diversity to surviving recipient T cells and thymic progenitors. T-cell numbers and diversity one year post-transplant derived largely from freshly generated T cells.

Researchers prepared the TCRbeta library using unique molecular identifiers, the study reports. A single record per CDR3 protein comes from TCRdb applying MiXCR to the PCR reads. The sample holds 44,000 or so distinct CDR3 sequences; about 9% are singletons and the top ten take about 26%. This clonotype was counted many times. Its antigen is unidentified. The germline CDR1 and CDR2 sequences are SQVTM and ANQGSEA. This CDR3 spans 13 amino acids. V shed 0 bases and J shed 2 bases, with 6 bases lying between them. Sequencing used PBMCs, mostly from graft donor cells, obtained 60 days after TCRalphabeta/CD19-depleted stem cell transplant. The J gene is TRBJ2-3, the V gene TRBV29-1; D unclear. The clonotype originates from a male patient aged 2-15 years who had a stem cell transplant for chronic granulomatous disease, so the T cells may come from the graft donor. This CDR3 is CSVEDRVTDTQYF. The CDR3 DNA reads TGCAGCGTTGAAGATCGGGTCACAGATACGCAGTATTTT.